This is a list of T cell receptor beta chains from one sample in a study of blood T cell repertoires in COVID-19. Repertoires were generated with immunoSEQ multiplex PCR, while TCRdb's copy carries only in-frame clones and drops some. The sample includes under 250,000 clones, about 88% of them seen just once. Sequenced: peripheral blood. These receptors originate from a man aged 50-59 years with COVID-19, enrolled during active disease. Each CDR3 is given with its conserved first and last residue. A D gene is named only where the DNA matches it firmly. Expanded clones are given a class, and other clones once, few, many or no size at all.

v_gene	j_gene	len	d_gene	abundance	CDR3aa	CDR3nt
TRBV7-2	TRBJ2-4	19	TRBD2	NA	CASRPLGARLAEAKNIQYF	TGTGCCAGCAGACCCCTTGGGGCTAGACTAGCGGAAGCCAAAAACATTCAGTACTTC
TRBV5-1	TRBJ2-2	15	NA	NA	CASSLTGKDTGELFF	TGCGCCAGCAGCTTAACCGGGAAAGACACCGGGGAGCTGTTTTTT
TRBV19	TRBJ2-7	14	NA	NA	CASSISDNTYEQYF	TGTGCCAGTAGTATAAGTGACAATACCTACGAGCAGTACTTC
TRBV14	TRBJ2-7	13	NA	NA	CASSQGLSAGEYF	TGTGCCAGCAGCCAAGGCCTTTCGGCCGGAGAGTACTTC
TRBV6-5	TRBJ1-5	13	NA	NA	CASSQGSRQPQHF	TGTGCCAGCAGTCAGGGTTCGCGACAGCCCCAGCATTTT
TRBV5-8	TRBJ1-1	14	NA	few	CASSYRVMNTEAFF	TGTGCCAGCAGCTACAGGGTTATGAACACTGAAGCTTTCTTT
TRBV6-6	TRBJ2-7	13	NA	once	CASGGANSYEQYF	TGTGCCAGCGGCGGGGCAAACTCCTACGAGCAGTACTTC
TRBV13	TRBJ2-3	15	NA	few	CASSLVGGSTDTQYF	TGTGCCAGCAGCTTAGTTGGCGGGAGCACAGATACGCAGTATTTT
TRBV7-2	TRBJ2-3	15	NA	NA	CASSSQGYSTDTQYF	TGTGCCAGCAGCTCACAGGGATATAGCACAGATACGCAGTATTTT
TRBV18	TRBJ2-7	16	TRBD1	NA	CASSQTTGTGNYEQYF	TGTGCCAGCTCACAAACAACCGGGACAGGAAACTACGAGCAGTACTTC
TRBV6-1	TRBJ1-1	16	NA	NA	CASSVGAGIIPAEAFF	TGTGCCAGCAGTGTGGGGGCAGGGATCATTCCCGCTGAAGCTTTCTTT
TRBV19	TRBJ1-2	15	TRBD1	NA	CASRTTGTGGQGYTF	TGTGCCAGTCGTACAACCGGGACAGGGGGCCAGGGCTACACCTTC